Sequencing of this TCR beta chain was carried out in a study of cytomegalovirus exposure and HLA in healthy donors (dated by TCRdb to between 2016 and 2019). A note on the overall study: An earlier analysis of some 550 of the donors reported 276 Gb of sequence data and 117 million unique TCR beta sequences from roughly 200 million T cells. Across about 370 genotyped donors of the cohort, an average of approximately 200,000 unique TCR beta nucleotide sequences per donor were sequenced, and 15% to 20% of those sequences were non-productive. The study aimed to test whether cataloging public T cell receptors could reveal signatures of past pathogen exposure. An earlier analysis of 587 of the donors applied high-throughput TCR beta sequencing to assess whether each TCR beta V gene segment acted as functional or pseudogenic. Of the roughly 400 genotyped donors, roughly 80% were placed in the genetic ancestry cluster associated with self-reported Caucasian donors. To predict cytomegalovirus infection status, the study brought together high-throughput TCR immunosequencing, statistical association of individual TCRs with disease status, and machine learning. In a later analysis, previously published TCR beta repertoires from 500 to 750 donors were re-analyzed and high-resolution HLA genotyping was added so that TCR occurrence patterns could be studied. Every discovery cohort repertoire had been produced on one sequencing platform. The number of donors typed differed by locus, with roughly 620-630 for A, B, C, DRB1 and DQB1, around 500 for DQA1, 600 to 610 for DPA1, and some 470 for DPB1. An early release that covered more than 550 HLA-typed donors contained approximately 300 gigabases of sequencing data and tens of millions of unique TCR sequences. Using immunosequencing, the study profiled T cell repertoires from approximately 700 subjects and related those repertoires to cytomegalovirus serostatus. Class I and class II HLA loci were covered by the typing at four-digit resolution. A few DR-DQ haplotypes were treated as single units for association and clustering because of strong linkage in the cohort. In the later analysis, no new phenotypic data were used to find candidate immune exposures; instead, reliance was placed on TCR beta sequences and their occurrence across donors. Donor age, sex, ethnicity and CMV serostatus were collected together with the repertoire data. Genome-wide SNP genotypes for about 65% of the 666 donors were used in a later genetic analysis, which treated that subset as a discovery cohort. Along with the roughly 710-subject first cohort, a separate validation cohort of around 110 different subjects was used. The research as a whole found: The classifier was reported to diagnose cytomegalovirus status with high specificity and sensitivity in both the original and validation cohorts. In a later genetic analysis, a missense DCLRE1C variant was associated with V-gene and J-gene trimming of TCR beta chains, and the association was replicated in an independent cohort. Assigning TCR associations to individual alleles was difficult when HLA alleles, especially DR and DQ, strongly co-occurred. In a later analysis, HLA-associated TCR beta chains were found to be more clonally expanded and to have lower generation probabilities than equally common non-associated chains. In a later analysis, TCR association rates were found to vary across HLA loci, with the most associated TCRs seen for DRB1 alleles and the fewest for HLA-C alleles. Some IMGT-functional V segments, including TRBV6-2 and TRBV6-3, could not be distinguished by the 87-base-pair reads and were therefore excluded. Specific HLA alleles were associated with over 15,000 TCR beta sequences at a false discovery rate of 0.05 in a later analysis. In vitro tests confirmed that three of the cytomegalovirus-associated TCR beta chains recognize cytomegalovirus antigens. A group of highly shared sequence variants was considered likely to be a technical artifact of the sequencing pipeline. A total of fewer than 200 TCR beta chains were listed by the study as associated with cytomegalovirus. According to a later analysis, most CMV-associated TCR beta chains appeared to be HLA-restricted, and the HLA associations seemed to be driven largely by CMV exposure. Broadly in line with IMGT annotations, most TCR beta V segments showed up in productive rearrangements about 90% or about 30% of the time in an earlier analysis of several hundred of the donors. According to a later analysis, parvovirus B19, influenza, CMV and Epstein-Barr virus appeared linked to several top co-occurrence clusters. A further reported finding was that TCR beta sequences accurately predicted the HLA-A and HLA-B alleles for most subjects in the first cohort. Correlated functional status among segregating V segments might reflect linkage disequilibrium, but an unknown experimental factor could not be ruled out. In this cohort, only TCR beta chains were sequenced, and detectable features were limited by the absence of alpha or paired-chain data. CMV serostatus was the only immune exposure information available for the cohort. It was suggested by the authors that the approach could potentially be generalized to other disease states and immunological phenotypes. Sequencing depth was assumed to be roughly uniform across donors in the presence/absence analyses, though that assumption may not hold. HLA typing was unavailable for some donors at each locus, so association tests used only the typed subset. Across donors, most TCR sequences were observed very rarely, whereas some public TCRs were present in many individuals. Because counts were too low, around 18 rarely observed V segments, including chromosome 9 orphons, were left out of the earlier analysis of 587 of the donors. A later genetic analysis reported fewer N-insertions in productive TCRs among donors in an Asian-associated ancestry cluster than the 666-donor mean.

The cohort was made up of hundreds of healthy bone marrow donors. Cohort members were all nominally healthy when sampled, although unrecorded immune exposures were likely present. The donor tested CMV seropositive, placing the donor among the 289 seropositive members of the cohort. Each donor provided a peripheral blood sample, and peripheral blood mononuclear cells were used for TCR beta sequencing. Genomic DNA was extracted from the blood cell samples with the Qiagen DNeasy Blood Extraction Kit. The germline V end is reduced by 0 bases and the J end by 4 bases; junction bases left unmatched: 3. The germline V gene specifies SGDLS as CDR1 and YYNGEE as CDR2. From its cysteine to its phenylalanine, the CDR3 spans 15 amino acids. The sequence is cut down to CDR3 DNA, 45 bases in frame from base 1. Points on this clone: Its antigen is unknown. Base qualities are not recorded, but no much larger clone differs from it by a single base.

Libraries were constructed by the immunoSEQ multiplex PCR assay. For the multiplex PCR, a mixture combining 60 forward primers for TCR Vbeta segments and 13 reverse primers for TCR Jbeta segments was used. The CDR3 region of rearranged TCR beta genes was amplified from genomic DNA by a multiplex PCR assay. The Illumina HiSeq System was used to sequence the amplified TCR beta libraries as 87-base-pair reads. For the original study's pipeline: A later analysis tallied around 82 million unique TCR beta chains across the roughly 610 repertoires, and 10 million to 11 million of those chains were shared by two or more donors. Raw reads were error-corrected and collapsed into unique sequences with a nearest-neighbor algorithm that merged closely related sequences to remove PCR and sequencing errors. V, D and J gene segments were assigned by aligning CDR3 sequences to IMGT reference sequences. For a sequence to be retained, a match of at least six nucleotides to both a V gene segment and a J gene segment was required. A rearrangement counted as productive if the CDR3 had no stop codons and remained in frame with V and J, and every other rearrangement counted as non-productive. Following IMGT convention, CDR3 was defined as the stretch from the second conserved V-encoded cysteine to the conserved J-encoded phenylalanine. In an earlier analysis of approximately 500 of the donors, sequences lacking an unambiguous match to a single V gene segment were excluded. In an earlier analysis of 587 of the donors, a V segment was called functional when productive rearrangements were above 56.7%, and segregating when the standard deviation between donors exceeded 5%. A statistical classification framework was built for diagnosing cytomegalovirus status from the catalog of TCR beta chain sequences. In a later analysis, TCR nucleotide sequences were compared against IMGT/GENE-DB human TR gene sequences so that V and J genes could be assigned. The TCRdist pipeline was used in a later analysis to assign CDR3 sequences and most-parsimonious VDJ recombination scenarios. A later analysis defined each TCR beta chain by its CDR3 amino acid sequence plus V-gene family, and excluded reads lacking a unique V-gene family. In a later analysis, approximately 590 highly shared, low-generation-probability nucleotide sequences were removed to address suspected cross-contamination and a sequencing artifact. In a later analysis, a clonal expansion index for each public chain was calculated from normalized within-repertoire ranks of inferred template counts. Generation probabilities in a later analysis came from a VDJ recombination model fitted to out-of-frame rearrangements, and those results were checked against IGoR. In a later analysis, hypergeometric tests were used to score TCR-TCR, TCR-HLA and TCR-CMV co-occurrence, with a repertoire-size bias correction applied to TCR pairs. To estimate false discovery rates, a later analysis permuted the HLA or CMV assignments 20 times. In a later analysis, co-occurring TCRs were grouped with DBSCAN, and TCRdist sequence similarity was added when clustering was performed within HLA-allele-positive subsets. Repertoires with fewer than 30,000 or more than 120,000 public chains were left out of co-occurrence clustering, as were four to six repertoires with anomalous nucleotide sharing. Drawn from immuneACCESS, this table holds only the in-frame rearrangements with V and J called that TCRdb kept. Clones are partly lost; checked studies trace under half to an unresolved V gene and leave the rest unexplained. The DNA was the basis for D and trimming; V, J and clone size are from that table. The sample table contains about 210,000 clones; only one count was recorded for around 81% of them. In total, the top ten clones hold more than 8.5% of the sample.

In this chain, TRBV9 is recombined with TRBJ2-2, with TRBD1 identical over 7 junction bases. This TCR derives from a woman aged 45-65 years in good health and CMV-seropositive. The sequenced sample consisted of PBMCs. The sequence in DNA is TGTGCCAGCAGCGTAGAAGGGACAGTCACCGGGGAGCTGTTTTTT. This yields the protein CASSVEGTVTGELFF.